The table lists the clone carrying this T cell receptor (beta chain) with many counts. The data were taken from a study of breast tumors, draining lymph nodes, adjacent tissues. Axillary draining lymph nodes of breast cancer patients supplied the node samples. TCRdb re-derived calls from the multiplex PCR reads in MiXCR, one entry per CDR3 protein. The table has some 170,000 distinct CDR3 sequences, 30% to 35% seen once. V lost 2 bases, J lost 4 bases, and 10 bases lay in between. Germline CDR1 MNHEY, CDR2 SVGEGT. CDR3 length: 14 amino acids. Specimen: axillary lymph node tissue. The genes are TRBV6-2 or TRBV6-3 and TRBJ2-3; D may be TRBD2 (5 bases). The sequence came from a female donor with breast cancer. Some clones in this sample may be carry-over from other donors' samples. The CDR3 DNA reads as TGTGCCAGCAGTTACCTTAGCGCAGCAGATACGCAGTATTTT. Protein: CASSYLSAADTQYF.